Described below is a single T cell receptor beta chain sequence and its context. Which antigen it targets is not known. No clone much larger than this one lies a single base away; base qualities are absent. These data are taken from a study of immune cell composition in non-small cell lung cancer (dated by TCRdb to 2017 to 2019). As for the study more broadly: To assign histologic subtype, which was mostly lung adenocarcinoma or squamous cell carcinoma, H&E was combined with p63, CK5, Napsin A and TTF-1 immunohistochemistry. A few tumour specimens that had TCR-beta data belonged to rare histological subtypes and were left out of the subtype comparisons. Supplementary cohort #1 consisted of around 11 lung adenocarcinoma cases with paired tumour/lung TCR-beta sequencing and with TIL populations generated to assess tumour reactivity. TCR-beta sequencing from Adaptive Biotechnologies was done on a few dozen paired sets of NSCLC tumour and non-adjacent lung specimens and on roughly 24 tumour-only specimens.

Frozen aliquots of unsorted single-cell suspensions were used for genomic DNA extraction with the QIAamp DNA kit. Tumour samples were surgically resected non-small cell lung cancer tissue. Tissues were received within 2 hours of resection and were immediately processed into single-cell suspensions. Tissue was broken up mechanically, digested enzymatically with DNase I, collagenase I and hyaluronidase for roughly 30 minutes at 37 degrees C, and then filtered and RBC-lysed. A two-step multiplex PCR amplified TCR-beta CDR3 regions from genomic DNA, and the second step of the PCR added Illumina-compatible adaptors. As a commercial immunoSEQ service, TCR-beta immunosequencing was carried out on an Illumina platform. The original methods were these. Repertoires were summarised by productive clonality and by Top 10 Clones, defined as the percentage of T-cell templates derived from the ten most frequent sequences. Productive clonality had a range of 0 to 1, where 1 means a monoclonal population. Tumour-associated clones, identified using log10 scatter plots, were defined as sequences that made up at least 0.1% of tumour T-cell templates and were not found in the matched non-adjacent lung. Student's t-tests were used for two-group comparisons, ANOVA for comparisons across stages, and linear regression for relationships, with analyses done in GraphPad Prism7 and R. Entries here come from immuneACCESS through TCRdb and include only in-frame sequences with V and J called. Some clones fail to appear in such tables; in the studies checked, an unresolved V gene covers under half of the shortfall, and the cause of the remainder is unknown. V and J calls and clone size are given by that table; D and trimming were obtained from the DNA. For this sample there are 5,000 or so clones; 60% to 85% appear just once. The ten largest clonotypes hold 20% to 25% of the sample.

What the authors observed across the whole study: Compared with lung adenocarcinoma tumours, lung squamous cell carcinoma showed significantly higher Top 10 clone scores and productive clonality. No significant correlation was found between smoking pack-years and tumour TCR-beta clonality. In 10 adenocarcinoma cases, maximal tumour-associated clone frequency correlated strongly with TIL tumour reactivity, whereas overall clonality did not. Tumour-associated clones >0.5% were found in nearly half of NSCLC cases, namely in approximately 33% of adenocarcinomas versus 75% of squamous carcinomas. Only about 9 cases were included in the reactivity cohort, and sequence sharing between tumour-reactive clones and the dominant in vivo tumour-associated clones was not shown.

The CDR3 starts with the cysteine, ends with the phenylalanine, and has 15 residues. This entry keeps only the CDR3 DNA: 45 bases, framed from base 1. From the germline V gene, CDR1 is SGHRS and CDR2 is YFSETQ. V and J are truncated by 0 bases and 2 bases respectively, leaving an intervening sequence of 10 bases. The sequencing sample was made of lung tumor tissue. In this chain, TRBV5-1 is recombined with TRBJ2-3; the D gene is perhaps TRBD2, from 6 matching bases. The clonotype was recovered from a human donor with non-small cell lung cancer. The DNA sequence is TGCGCCAGCAGCTTGGCCAGGGACTTCACAGATACGCAGTATTTT. This codes for CASSLARDFTDTQYF. The CDR3 plus the reference TRBV5-1 and TRBJ2-3 genes for the other parts give the full variable domain: KAGVTQTPRYLIKTRGQQVTLSCSPISGHRSVSWYQQTPGQGLQFLFEYFSETQRNKGNFPGRFSGRQFSNSRSEMNVSTLELGDSALYLCASSLARDFTDTQYFGPGTRLTVL.